The TCR beta chain described here comes from a study of blood T cell repertoires in COVID-19. CDR1 and CDR2 (germline): SEHNR, FQNEAQ (reference sequence). This CDR3 is 19 amino acids long. Trimming left V 5 bases short and J 0 bases short, with 26 bases between. The assay was immunoSEQ multiplex PCR, and TCRdb's table has in-frame clones only and misses some. The sample holds roughly 250,000 clones, approximately 92% seen once. The receptor comes from a person aged 18 to 30 with COVID-19, enrolled during active disease. Sequencing was performed on peripheral blood. The chain is built from TRBV7-9 and TRBJ2-7; TRBD1 might be the D (6 bases). The CDR3 bases are TGTGCCAGCAGCACCACAGGGTCGCGAAAAAGGAACCTCTCCTACGAGCAGTACTTC. Translating it yields CASSTTGSRKRNLSYEQYF.